Listed below are T cell receptor beta chains from one sample, sequenced in a study of cytomegalovirus exposure and HLA in healthy donors. Repertoires were generated with immunoSEQ multiplex PCR, while TCRdb's copy carries only in-frame clones and drops some. The table records 170,000 or so clones, around 84% of them present only once. The sequenced material came from PBMCs. The receptor set was obtained from a man aged 45 to 65 in good health and CMV-seropositive. The CDR3 runs from the conserved cysteine through the conserved F or W. The D gene is left open where the match is weak. The listing skips clone size in some rows; elsewhere it reads once, few, many or a size class.

DNA,CDR3,D,J,length,size,V
TGTGCCAGCAGCCCCGGGGACAGCTACAATGAGCAGTTCTTC,CASSPGDSYNEQFF,TRBD1,TRBJ2-1,14,-,TRBV6-6
TGTGCCAGCTCACCGACAGGGAGCGAAAAACTGTTTTTT,CASSPTGSEKLFF,TRBD1,TRBJ1-4,13,-,TRBV18
TGCGCCAGCAGCTTGGACGGGAATGGCTACACCTTC,CASSLDGNGYTF,-,TRBJ1-2,12,-,TRBV5-1
TGTGCCAGCAGTACTCCCGGACTAGCGGGAGCCCACAATGAGCAGTTCTTC,CASSTPGLAGAHNEQFF,TRBD2,TRBJ2-1,17,-,TRBV27
TGTGCCAGCTCACCAAATGGGGGCGCGGACACTGAAGCTTTCTTT,CASSPNGGADTEAFF,-,TRBJ1-1,15,-,TRBV18
TGTGCCAGCAGCGTAGTAAGTCAGGTGAACACTGAAGCTTTCTTT,CASSVVSQVNTEAFF,-,TRBJ1-1,15,-,TRBV9
TGTGCCAGCTCACCACGGGGCGGGAGACTCACCTACAATGAGCAGTTCTTC,CASSPRGGRLTYNEQFF,TRBD2,TRBJ2-1,17,-,TRBV18
TGTGCCAGCACCAGGGGGCTAGAGGGCTACGAGCAGTACTTC,CASTRGLEGYEQYF,TRBD1,TRBJ2-7,14,-,TRBV6-5
TGTGCCAGCAGTTACGGGCAGATGAACACTGAAGCTTTCTTT,CASSYGQMNTEAFF,-,TRBJ1-1,14,few,TRBV6-6
TGTGCCAGCAGGGTGGGAGGGAGAGCCTACAATGAGCAGTTCTTC,CASRVGGRAYNEQFF,TRBD2,TRBJ2-1,15,-,TRBV2
TGTGCCAGCAGCGTTCTCGGGACCGGGGAGCTGTTTTTT,CASSVLGTGELFF,-,TRBJ2-2,13,-,TRBV9
TGTGCCAGCAGCCCTGGAGGGGCCCGGAATTCACCCCTCCACTTT,CASSPGGARNSPLHF,-,TRBJ1-6,15,-,TRBV9
TGTGCCAGCAGCTCCCCCTCGGGACAGGGCGTCGAGCAGTACTTC,CASSSPSGQGVEQYF,TRBD1,TRBJ2-7,15,-,TRBV7-9
TGCAGCGTTGGAGGGGGGGAAGTCCTTAGGAATGAGCAGTTCTTC,CSVGGGEVLRNEQFF,-,TRBJ2-1,15,-,TRBV29-1
TGCGCCAGCCTACCAGGAGGGGGAGGGGAGACCCAGTACTTC,CASLPGGGGETQYF,-,TRBJ2-5,14,-,TRBV5-1
TGTGCCAGCAGCTCTCAATTACAGGGGGCGAAAGGGGGCTACACCTTC,CASSSQLQGAKGGYTF,TRBD1,TRBJ1-2,16,few,TRBV9
TGTGCCAGCAGCTATTTCCCAGTAGCGGGAAGACAAGAGACCCAGTACTTC,CASSYFPVAGRQETQYF,TRBD2,TRBJ2-5,17,-,TRBV11-3
TGCGCCAGCAGTCTGGAAGGAGACAGAGAGTACTTC,CASSLEGDREYF,-,TRBJ2-5,12,-,TRBV5-1
TGCGCCAGCAGCTCGGGACTAGCGGGAGGGCCTACAATGGAGCAGTTCTTC,CASSSGLAGGPTMEQFF,TRBD2,TRBJ2-1,17,once,TRBV5-1
TGTGCCAGCAGCCACGGACAGGGGGTCGGCTCCTATAATTCACCCCTCCACTTT,CASSHGQGVGSYNSPLHF,TRBD1,TRBJ1-6,18,-,TRBV14
TGTGCCAGCAGCTTAGGGGGGACTTTCACAGATACGCAGTATTTT,CASSLGGTFTDTQYF,-,TRBJ2-3,15,-,TRBV11-2
TGTGCCAGCAGCCCGAGGGACAGGGGACTAAACATTCAGTACTTC,CASSPRDRGLNIQYF,TRBD1,TRBJ2-4,15,-,TRBV5-8